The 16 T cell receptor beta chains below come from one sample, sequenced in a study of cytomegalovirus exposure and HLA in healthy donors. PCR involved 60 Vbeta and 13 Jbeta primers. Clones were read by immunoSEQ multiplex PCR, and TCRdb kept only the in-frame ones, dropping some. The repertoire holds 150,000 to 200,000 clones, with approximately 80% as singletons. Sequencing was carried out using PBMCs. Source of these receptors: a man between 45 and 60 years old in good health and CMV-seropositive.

The DNA of the CDR3 is TGCAGCGTTGAGAATTGGGCGGGCTCTGGAAACACCATATATTTT. The encoded protein is CSVENWAGSGNTIYF. The chain joins TRBV29-1 to TRBJ1-3; D remains ambiguous. The CDR3 extends over 15 amino acids. Trimming cost V 3 bases and J 0 bases, with 12 bases left between them. Per the germline V gene, CDR1 is SQVTM and CDR2 is ANQGSEA.

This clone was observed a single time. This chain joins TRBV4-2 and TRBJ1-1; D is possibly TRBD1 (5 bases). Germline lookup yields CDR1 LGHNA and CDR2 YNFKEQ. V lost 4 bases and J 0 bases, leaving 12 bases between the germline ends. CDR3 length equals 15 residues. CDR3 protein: CASSLIGGVNTEAFF. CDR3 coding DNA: TGTGCCAGCAGCCTTATCGGGGGGGTGAACACTGAAGCTTTCTTT.

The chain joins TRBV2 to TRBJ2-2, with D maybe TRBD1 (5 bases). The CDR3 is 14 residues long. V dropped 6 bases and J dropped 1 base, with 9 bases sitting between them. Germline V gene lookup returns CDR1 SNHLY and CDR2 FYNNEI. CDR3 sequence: CASREQGNTGELFF. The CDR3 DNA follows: TGTGCCAGCAGAGAGCAGGGGAACACCGGGGAGCTGTTTTTT.

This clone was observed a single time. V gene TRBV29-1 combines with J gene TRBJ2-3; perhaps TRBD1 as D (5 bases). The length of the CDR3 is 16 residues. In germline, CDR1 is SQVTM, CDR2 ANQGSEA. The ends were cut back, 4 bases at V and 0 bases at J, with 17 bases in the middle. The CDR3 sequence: CSVGRPWGDSTDTQYF. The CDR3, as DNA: TGCAGCGTTGGCCGCCCTTGGGGCGATAGCACAGATACGCAGTATTTT.

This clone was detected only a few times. CDR3 sequence reads: CASSLAEGADTEAFF. CDR3 bases: TGTGCCAGCAGCTTAGCGGAGGGGGCGGACACTGAAGCTTTCTTT. V and J are TRBV7-6 and TRBJ1-1, with 7 bases that match TRBD1. Germline V CDR1 and CDR2: SGHVS, FNYEAQ. The V segment lost 0 bases and the J segment 3 bases; nucleotides outside the gene matches: 4. The CDR3 runs 15 residues. Together with reference TRBV7-6 and TRBJ1-1, the CDR3 gives the full variable domain: GAGVSQSPRYKVTKRGQDVALRCDPISGHVSLYWYRQALGQGPEFLTYFNYEAQQDKSGLPNDRFSAERPEGSISTLTIQRTEQRDSAMYRCASSLAEGADTEAFFGQGTRLTVV.

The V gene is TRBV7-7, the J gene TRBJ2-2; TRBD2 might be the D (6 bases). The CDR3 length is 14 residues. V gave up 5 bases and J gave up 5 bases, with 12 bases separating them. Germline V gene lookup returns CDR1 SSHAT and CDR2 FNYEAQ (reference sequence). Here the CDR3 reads CASSLSGSTGELFF. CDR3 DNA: TGTGCCAGCAGCCTATCCGGGAGTACCGGGGAGCTGTTTTTT.

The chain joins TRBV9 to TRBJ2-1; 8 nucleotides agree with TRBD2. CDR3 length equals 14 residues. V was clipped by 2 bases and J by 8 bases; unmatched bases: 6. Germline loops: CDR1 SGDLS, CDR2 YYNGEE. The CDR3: CASSVREGRDEQFF. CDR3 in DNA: TGTGCCAGCAGCGTTCGGGAGGGAAGAGATGAGCAGTTCTTC.

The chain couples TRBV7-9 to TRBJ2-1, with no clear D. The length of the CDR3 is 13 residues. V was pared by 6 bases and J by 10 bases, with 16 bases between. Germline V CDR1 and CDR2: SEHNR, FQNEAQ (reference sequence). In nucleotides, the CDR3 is TGTGCCAGCAGGAACAGAGAAAGGATAGAGCAGTTCTTC. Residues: CASRNRERIEQFF.

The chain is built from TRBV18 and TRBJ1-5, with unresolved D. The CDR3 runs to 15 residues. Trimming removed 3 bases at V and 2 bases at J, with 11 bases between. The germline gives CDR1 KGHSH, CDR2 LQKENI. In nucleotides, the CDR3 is TGTGCCAGCTCACCCGCGGTCGCTGGCAATCAGCCCCAGCATTTT. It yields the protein CASSPAVAGNQPQHF.

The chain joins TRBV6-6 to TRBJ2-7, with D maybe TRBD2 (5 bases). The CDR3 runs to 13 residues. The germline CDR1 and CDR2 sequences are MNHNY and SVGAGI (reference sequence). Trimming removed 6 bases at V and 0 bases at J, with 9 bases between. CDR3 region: CASSTRSSYEQYV. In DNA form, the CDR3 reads TGTGCCAGCAGCACTAGATCCTCCTACGAGCAGTACGTC.

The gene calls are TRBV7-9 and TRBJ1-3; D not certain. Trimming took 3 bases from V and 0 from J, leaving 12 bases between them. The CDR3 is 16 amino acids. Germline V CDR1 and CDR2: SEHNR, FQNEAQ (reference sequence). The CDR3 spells CASSLFGELSGNTIYF. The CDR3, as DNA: TGTGCCAGCAGCTTGTTCGGGGAACTCTCTGGAAACACCATATATTTT.

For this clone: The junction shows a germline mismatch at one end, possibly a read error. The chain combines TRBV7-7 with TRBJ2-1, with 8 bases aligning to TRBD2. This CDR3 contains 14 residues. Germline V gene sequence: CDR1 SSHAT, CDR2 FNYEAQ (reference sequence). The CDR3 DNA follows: TGTGCTAGCAAACCGGGACTAGACTACAATGAGCAGTTCTTC. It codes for CASKPGLDYNEQFF. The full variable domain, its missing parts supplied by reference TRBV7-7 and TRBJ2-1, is GAGVSQSPRYKVTKRGQDVTLRCDPISSHATLYWYQQALGQGPEFLTYFNYEAQPDKSGLPSDRFSAERPEGSISTLTIQRTEQRDSAMYRCASKPGLDYNEQFFGPGTRLTVL.

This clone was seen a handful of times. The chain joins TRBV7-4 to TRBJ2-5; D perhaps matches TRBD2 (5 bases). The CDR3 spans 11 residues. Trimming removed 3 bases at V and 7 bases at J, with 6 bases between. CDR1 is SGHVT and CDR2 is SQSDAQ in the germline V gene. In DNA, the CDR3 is TGTGCCAGCAGCTTTGGAGGGACCCAGTACTTC. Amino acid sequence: CASSFGGTQYF. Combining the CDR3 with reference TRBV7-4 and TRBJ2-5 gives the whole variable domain GAGVSQSPRYKVAKRGRDVALRCDSISGHVTLYWYRQTLGQGSEVLTYSQSDAQRDKSGRPSGRFSAERPERSVSTLKIQRTEQGDSAVYLCASSFGGTQYFGPGTRLLVL.

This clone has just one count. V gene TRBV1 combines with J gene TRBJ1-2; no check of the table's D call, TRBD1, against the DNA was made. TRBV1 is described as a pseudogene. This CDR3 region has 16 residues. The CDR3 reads CTSSQDRYRENYGYTF. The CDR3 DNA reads TGCACCAGCAGCCAAGATCGGTACAGGGAGAACTATGGCTACACCTTC.

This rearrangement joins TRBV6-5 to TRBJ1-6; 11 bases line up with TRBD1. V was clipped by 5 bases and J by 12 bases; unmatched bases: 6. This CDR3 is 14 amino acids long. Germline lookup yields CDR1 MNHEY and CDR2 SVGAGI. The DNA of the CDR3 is TGTGCCAGCAGTCCCCGGGACAGGGGGGGACCCCTCCACTTT. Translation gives CASSPRDRGGPLHF.

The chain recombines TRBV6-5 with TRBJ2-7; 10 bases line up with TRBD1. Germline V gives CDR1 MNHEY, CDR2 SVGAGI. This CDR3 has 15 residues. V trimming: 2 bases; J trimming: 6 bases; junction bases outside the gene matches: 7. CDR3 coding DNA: TGTGCCAGCAGTTACGGGACAGGGGTTTACGTCGAGCAGTACTTC. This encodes CASSYGTGVYVEQYF.